What follows is one T cell receptor beta chain and its context. Its binding antigen is unknown. No much larger clonotype is one base removed from it; base qualities were not supplied. This sample was taken from a study of blood T cell repertoires in COVID-19 (dated by TCRdb to 2019 to 2021). In terms of the full investigation: The collaborator samples originated in the United States, Italy and Spain and spanned the acute and convalescent phases of COVID-19. Sample metadata almost always included a de-identified subject ID, COVID-19 status, age in years and sex. The samples were drawn from two sources: the first 160 participants of the ongoing ImmuneRACE study, and 950 to 1,500 subjects contributed by 6 global collaborators. Where HLA class I and class II types were available, the types were taken from metadata supplied by the sample provider, not from assay-based typing. The dataset comprised deeply sampled blood TCRbeta repertoires from subjects exposed to, actively infected with, or recovered from COVID-19. The prospective study material was composed of cDNA or gDNA derived from T cells, B-cell-depleted T cells, or PBMCs. The repertoires were released in a freely available public database meant as a resource for research on the immune response to SARS-CoV-2.

From a lookup of the germline V gene, CDR1 and CDR2 are KGHSH and LQKENI. V drops 5 bases and J drops 4 bases, leaving 14 bases in between. The CDR3 sequence holds 14 residues, the cysteine and phenylalanine included. Only CDR3 DNA is held: 42 bases, read in frame from base 1. TCRbeta CDR3 regions were amplified from genomic DNA by means of the immunoSEQ Assay, a bias-controlled multiplex PCR. Per the authors' processing: The number of nucleated cells in each sample was estimated by amplification of reference gene primers within the assay. To quantify the absolute abundance of each unique TCRbeta CDR3 rearrangement, sequence reads were collapsed and filtered. For each sample, productive Simpson clonality was calculated by taking the square root of Simpson's diversity index across productive rearrangements. TCRdb provides this immuneACCESS table in a form limited to in-frame rearrangements. Some clones are lacking; in checked studies, under half of them reflect an unresolved V gene, and why the rest are absent is not known. V and J calls and clone size are given by that table; D and trimming were obtained from the DNA. The sample data list about 120,000 clones, and just over 85% of these were observed just once. In total, the top ten clones hold about 4.5% of the sample.

Summary of the overall study and its limitations: Clinical and demographic metadata were provided uncurated, with the amount varying by source and participant.

Each collaborating institution followed its own protocols to collect whole blood in K2EDTA tubes. Collaborator samples were shipped for TCRbeta analysis as frozen whole blood, isolated PBMCs, or DNA extracted from either sample type. The clonotype comes from a man between 35 and 55 years old with acute or convalescent COVID-19. Input material: peripheral blood. Here the chain combines TRBV18 and TRBJ1-2; perhaps TRBD1 is the D gene, with 6 bases matching. Here is the DNA: TGTGCCAGCTCAACATCAGGGGAATTCTATGGCTACACCTTC. Its protein is CASSTSGEFYGYTF.